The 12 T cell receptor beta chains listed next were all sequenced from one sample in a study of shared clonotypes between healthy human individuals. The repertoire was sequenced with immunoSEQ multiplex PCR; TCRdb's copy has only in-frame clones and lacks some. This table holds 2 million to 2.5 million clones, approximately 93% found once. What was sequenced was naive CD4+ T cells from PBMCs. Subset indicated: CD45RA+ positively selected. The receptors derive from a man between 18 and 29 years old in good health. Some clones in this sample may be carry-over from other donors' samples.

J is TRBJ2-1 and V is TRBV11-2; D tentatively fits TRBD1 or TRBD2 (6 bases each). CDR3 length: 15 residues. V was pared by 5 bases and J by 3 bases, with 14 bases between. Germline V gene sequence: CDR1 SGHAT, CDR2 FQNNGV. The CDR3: CASSPQGRDYNEQFF. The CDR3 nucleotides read TGTGCCAGCAGCCCCCAGGGGCGGGACTACAATGAGCAGTTCTTC.

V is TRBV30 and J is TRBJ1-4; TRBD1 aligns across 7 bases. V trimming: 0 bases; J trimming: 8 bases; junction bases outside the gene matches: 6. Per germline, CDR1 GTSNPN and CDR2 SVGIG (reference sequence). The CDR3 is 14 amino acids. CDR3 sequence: CAWSVTGVGEKLFF. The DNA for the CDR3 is TGTGCCTGGAGTGTTACAGGGGTGGGCGAAAAACTGTTTTTT.

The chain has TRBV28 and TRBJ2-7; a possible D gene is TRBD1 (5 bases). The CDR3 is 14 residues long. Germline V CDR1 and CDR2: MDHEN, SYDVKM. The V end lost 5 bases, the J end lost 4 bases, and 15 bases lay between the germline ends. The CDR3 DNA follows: TGTGCCAGCAGTAAGCCTGCTGGGGCGTACGAGCAGTACTTC. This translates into CASSKPAGAYEQYF.

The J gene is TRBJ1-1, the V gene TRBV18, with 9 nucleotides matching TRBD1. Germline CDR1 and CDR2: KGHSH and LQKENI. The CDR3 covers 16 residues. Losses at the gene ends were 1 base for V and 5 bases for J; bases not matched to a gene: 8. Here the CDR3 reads CASSPQGQGAGTEAFF. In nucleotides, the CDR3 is TGTGCCAGCTCACCACAGGGACAGGGAGCAGGGACTGAAGCTTTCTTT.

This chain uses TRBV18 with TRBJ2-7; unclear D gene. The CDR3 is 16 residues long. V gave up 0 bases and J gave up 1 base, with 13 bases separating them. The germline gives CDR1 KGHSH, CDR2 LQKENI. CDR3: CASSPPGSVRSYEQYF. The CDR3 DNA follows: TGTGCCAGCTCACCACCCGGCTCCGTCCGATCCTACGAGCAGTACTTC.

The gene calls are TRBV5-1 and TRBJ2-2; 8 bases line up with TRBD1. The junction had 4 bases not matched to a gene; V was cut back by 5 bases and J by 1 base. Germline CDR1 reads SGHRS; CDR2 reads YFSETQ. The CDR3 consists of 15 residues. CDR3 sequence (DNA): TGCGCCAGCAGGCGGACAGGGCTGAACACCGGGGAGCTGTTTTTT. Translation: CASRRTGLNTGELFF.

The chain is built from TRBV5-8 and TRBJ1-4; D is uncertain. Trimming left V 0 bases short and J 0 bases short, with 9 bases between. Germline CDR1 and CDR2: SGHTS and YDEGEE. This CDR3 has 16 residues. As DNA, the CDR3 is TGTGCCAGCAGCTTGGGTGTCCGTACAACTAATGAAAAACTGTTTTTT. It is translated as CASSLGVRTTNEKLFF.

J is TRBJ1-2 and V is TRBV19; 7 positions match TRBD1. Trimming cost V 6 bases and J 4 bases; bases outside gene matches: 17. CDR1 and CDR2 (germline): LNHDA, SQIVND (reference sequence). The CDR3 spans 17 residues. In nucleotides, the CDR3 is TGTGCCAGTAGCCCCCTCGTTGGTCCGGGGACAGTCTATGGCTACACCTTC. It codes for CASSPLVGPGTVYGYTF.

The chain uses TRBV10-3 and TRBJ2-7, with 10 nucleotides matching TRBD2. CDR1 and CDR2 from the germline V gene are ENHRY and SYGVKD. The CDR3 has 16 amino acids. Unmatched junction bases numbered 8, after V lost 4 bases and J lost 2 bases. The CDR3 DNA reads TGTGCCATCAGTGGGGGGGTAGCGGGAGGACCCTACGAGCAGTACTTC. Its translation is CAISGGVAGGPYEQYF.

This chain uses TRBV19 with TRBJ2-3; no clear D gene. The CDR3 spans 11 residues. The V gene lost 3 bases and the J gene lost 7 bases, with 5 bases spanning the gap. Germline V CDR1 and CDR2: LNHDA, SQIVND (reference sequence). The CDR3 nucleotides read TGTGCCAGTAGTATCCAAAATACGCAGTATTTT. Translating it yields CASSIQNTQYF.

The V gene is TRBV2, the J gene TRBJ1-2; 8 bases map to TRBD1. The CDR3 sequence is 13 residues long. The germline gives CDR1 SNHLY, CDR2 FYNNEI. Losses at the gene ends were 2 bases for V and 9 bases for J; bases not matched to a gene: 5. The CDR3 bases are TGTGCCAGCAGTGAACAGGGGGCGGAGAGCTACACCTTC. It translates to CASSEQGAESYTF. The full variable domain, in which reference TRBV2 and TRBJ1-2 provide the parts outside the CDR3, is EPEVTQTPSHQVTQMGQEVILRCVPISNHLYFYWYRQILGQKVEFLVSFYNNEISEKSEIFDDQFSVERPDGSNFTLKIRSTKLEDSAMYFCASSEQGAESYTFGSGTRLTVV.

The CDR3 region has the DNA TGTGCCAGCAGCGCCGGTGGGGCTTTAAACTATGGCTACACCTTC. It translates to CASSAGGALNYGYTF. The chain has TRBV6-1 and TRBJ1-2; tentative D call: TRBD1 (5 bases). The CDR3 length is 15 residues. Trimming cost V 6 bases and J 2 bases, with 16 bases left between them. Germline V CDR1 and CDR2: MNHNS, SASEGT.